This TCR beta chain was identified in a study of cytotoxic CD8 clonotypes in ibrutinib-treated CLL (dated by TCRdb to about 2021). Broadly, across the study: The cohort included around 16 treatment-naive and approximately eleven relapsed/refractory patients; 17 to 18 were IGHV unmutated. Partial responses were observed in about 24 patients and complete responses in 2; after a median follow-up of roughly 62 months, remission was maintained in 15 or so patients and progression was observed in approximately twelve. Samples at response were collected after a median of 12 months of treatment, with a range of roughly 6 to 40 months. An average of about 250,000 productive templates and roughly 94,000 productive rearrangements was obtained per sample. Longitudinal samples were available for 26 of the 86 trial participants. Cryopreserved peripheral blood mononuclear cells were collected at three points: before therapy, at response, and at either sustained remission or disease progression. All remission and progressive disease samples were collected while patients were still receiving ibrutinib. Summary of the overall study and its limitations: At baseline, clonality was higher than in age-matched healthy donors and showed a strong correlation with circulating CD8+ T-cell counts. Public clonotypes were rare and either contracted or stayed stable during treatment, and the rise in clonality at ibrutinib response reflected the expansion of private clonotypes. An increase in clonality was observed at ibrutinib response, with clonality remaining stable during sustained remission and falling back toward baseline at progression. Sampling times were not matched between patients in sustained remission and patients whose disease was progressing, and lymph node repertoires were not examined.

Details on this clone: No antigen is known for it. No base-level quality is on record; no much larger clone is a single base apart.

The goal of deep resolution MiSeq sequencing was a depth between 1 in 1 million and 1 in 200,000 T cells, and coverage averaged 10x per clonotype. The immunoSEQ hsTCRB Kit was used to generate the TCR beta libraries. As for the original processing: The data were analyzed with ImmunoSEQ Analyzer and ImmunoSEQ Data Assistant, and V, D and J gene assignments followed IMGT definitions. Clonality, which ranges from 0 to 1, was calculated by subtracting the normalized Shannon entropy of productive rearrangement frequencies from one. Public clonotype analysis was restricted to overrepresented clonotypes comprising at least 0.05% of each patient's repertoire. Some 12 age-matched healthy donor repertoires from immuneACCESS served as clonality controls. The table was pulled from immuneACCESS by TCRdb, which kept in-frame rearrangements only. Such tables lose some clones; where checked, under half of the loss comes from unresolved V genes, and the rest has no known cause. D and trimming come from the DNA, and the V and J calls and clone size come from that table. The sample records around 76,000 clones, approximately 87% of which are singletons. Roughly 40% of the sample comes from the top ten.

V is reduced by 1 base and J by 0 bases, leaving a spacing of 10 bases between them. CDR1 is given as SGHRS and CDR2 as YFSETQ, both from the germline V gene. The CDR3 measures 15 amino acids from cysteine to phenylalanine. The DNA shown is the 45-base CDR3, in frame from base 1. The time point label on this specimen signifies: approximately 2 years on ibrutinib. Roughly 2 micrograms of genomic DNA were extracted from cryopreserved PBMCs for TCR beta library preparation. Longitudinal blood samples from CLL patients receiving ibrutinib monotherapy were subjected to high-throughput TCR beta sequencing. The patients were enrolled in a single-center, open-label phase 2 trial of ibrutinib monotherapy.

The source of this sequence is a human donor with chronic lymphocytic leukemia. This specimen was PBMCs, taken after 24 months of ibrutinib treatment. This chain is built from TRBV5-1 and TRBJ1-1; there is no confident call for the D gene. The encoded CDR3 is CASSLSGPMNTEAFF. The DNA is TGCGCCAGCAGCTTGTCCGGACCTATGAACACTGAAGCTTTCTTT.